A selection of T cell receptor beta chains follows, all from one sample in a study of early T cells in non-severe SARS-CoV-2 infection. A single record per CDR3 protein comes from TCRdb applying MiXCR to the 5' RACE reads. In the table there are approximately 66,000 distinct CDR3 sequences, 12% of which are singletons. The source was whole blood, collected at baseline. The receptors derive from an adult who was a healthcare worker with PCR-confirmed SARS-CoV-2 infection or an uninfected control (not recorded which). The donor label of this sample is uncertain. CDR3s include the opening cysteine and the closing phenylalanine or tryptophan.

v_call	j_call	cdr3_aa
TRBV6-4	TRBJ2-3	CASSDGLASDTQYF
TRBV20-1	TRBJ2-3	CSARRSAAKSDTQYF
TRBV7-2	TRBJ2-5	CASSPLGRGETQYF
TRBV5-1	TRBJ1-1	CASSLSRGTEAFF
TRBV12-3/TRBV12-4	TRBJ1-6	CASSFSGGSPLHF
TRBV18	TRBJ1-2	CASSPPGLALGNYGYTF
TRBV6-6	TRBJ2-3	CASRSGLAVRDTQYF
TRBV13	TRBJ2-3	CASSPQGGRALDTQYF
TRBV11-2	TRBJ2-3	CASSLEQGTDTQYF
TRBV10-3	TRBJ1-1	CAIIPLEMNTEAFF
TRBV2	TRBJ1-3	CASLAGRPGQGGNTIYF
TRBV7-6	TRBJ1-6	CASSPTQEGGVNSPLHF
TRBV2	TRBJ1-4	CASSAGRVNEKLFF
TRBV6-4	TRBJ2-3	CASGQRGGNRDTQYF
TRBV13	TRBJ1-2	CASSLGFVANYGYTF
TRBV20-1	TRBJ2-5	CSARDVGGQETQYF
TRBV24-1	TRBJ2-3	CATSDYRGRADTQYF
TRBV12-3/TRBV12-4	TRBJ2-4	CASSLRAALAKNIQYF
TRBV10-2	TRBJ1-6	CASSGQDNSPLHF
TRBV2	TRBJ1-6	CANREDSVNNSPLHF
TRBV5-1	TRBJ2-6	CASSHGSPSGANVLTF
TRBV20-1	TRBJ2-2	CSAERGGELFF
TRBV5-6	TRBJ2-5	CASSLLDFRAQYF
TRBV5-1	TRBJ1-2	CASSLGPTRDRTNYGYTF
TRBV9	TRBJ2-3	CASSVGRDTQYF
TRBV7-6	TRBJ2-1	CASREAGGNEQFF
TRBV10-2	TRBJ1-5	CASSDGQWNQPQHF
TRBV27	TRBJ1-4	CASSPGTGKNEKLFF
TRBV12-3/TRBV12-4	TRBJ2-3	CASSPQLAVTDTQYF
TRBV5-4	TRBJ2-5	CASSYQLAGQETQYF
TRBV20-1	TRBJ1-6	CSARVFSEGHSPLHF
TRBV7-6	TRBJ1-3	CASSLGEGAGNTIYF
TRBV5-6	TRBJ1-6	CASSLGVVNSPLHF
TRBV6-6	TRBJ1-2	CASNWGRGNGYTF
TRBV18	TRBJ1-6	CASSPTPGQGIWSPLHF
TRBV7-9	TRBJ1-5	CAATLAGDREYSNQPQHF
TRBV20-1	TRBJ1-4	CSARAQGALNEKLFF
TRBV5-6	TRBJ2-5	CASSLDRVQETQYF
TRBV7-2	TRBJ1-2	CASSPALSNGYTF
TRBV20-1	TRBJ1-2	CSARDWEENYGYTF
TRBV12-3/TRBV12-4	TRBJ1-1	CASGRGAEAFF
TRBV28	TRBJ1-2	CASSFSANYGYTF
TRBV5-1	TRBJ2-2	CASSLRSERGTPNTGELFF
TRBV5-1	TRBJ1-2	CASSNGQGSYGYTF
TRBV4-1	TRBJ2-1	CASSQFRLARNEQFF
TRBV19	TRBJ2-1	CASSGTPGHPNEQFF
TRBV7-8	TRBJ2-1	CASSLGRSNEQFF
TRBV5-4	TRBJ1-4	CASSLGGDREKLFF
TRBV7-9	TRBJ2-3	CASRRAGGTDTQYF
TRBV23-1	TRBJ2-3	CASSPGTSGTADTQYF
TRBV5-1	TRBJ2-5	CASTPDNLPGETQYF
TRBV24-1	TRBJ2-3	CATSDRGTAEMDTQYF
TRBV27	TRBJ2-2	CASSLIHPETGELFF
TRBV30	TRBJ1-2	CAWGTTGGGYTF
TRBV5-1	TRBJ1-3	CASSPDSGNSGNTIYF
TRBV18	TRBJ2-3	CASSLRSGTGTDTQYF
TRBV20-1	TRBJ2-3	CSARGRTSGGRSDTQYF
TRBV5-1	TRBJ2-5	CASRLAGFSPETQYF
TRBV5-1	TRBJ1-1	CASSLAHTLDTEAFF
TRBV30	TRBJ2-6	CAGYRRGLRANVLTF